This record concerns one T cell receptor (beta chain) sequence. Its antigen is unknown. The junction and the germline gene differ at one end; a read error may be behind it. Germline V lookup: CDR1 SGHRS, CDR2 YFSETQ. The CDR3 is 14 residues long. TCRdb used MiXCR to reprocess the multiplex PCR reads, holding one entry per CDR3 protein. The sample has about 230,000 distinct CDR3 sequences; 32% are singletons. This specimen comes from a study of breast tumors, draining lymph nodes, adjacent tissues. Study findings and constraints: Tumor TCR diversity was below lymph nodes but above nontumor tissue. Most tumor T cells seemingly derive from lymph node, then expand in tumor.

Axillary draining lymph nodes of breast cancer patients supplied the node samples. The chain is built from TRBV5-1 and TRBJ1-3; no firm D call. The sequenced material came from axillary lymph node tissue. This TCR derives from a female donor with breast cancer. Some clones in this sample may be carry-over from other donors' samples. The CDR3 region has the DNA TGCGCCAGCAGCTTAGAAGCTTATGGAAATACCATATATTTT. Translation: CASSLEAYGNTIYF. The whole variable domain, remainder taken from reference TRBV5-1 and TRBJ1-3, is KAGVTQTPRYLIKTRGQQVTLSCSPISGHRSVSWYQQTPGQGLQFLFEYFSETQRNKGNFPGRFSGRQFSNSRSEMNVSTLELGDSALYLCASSLEAYGNTIYFGEGSWLTVV.